Sequencing of this T cell receptor (beta chain) was carried out in a study of T cell changes during pregnancy in multiple sclerosis. From germline, CDR1 is SGHRS and CDR2 YFSETQ. The CDR3 is made up of 16 amino acids. The V gene end was trimmed by 0 bases and the J gene end by 7 bases; junction bases not matched to a gene: 7. Produced via immunoSEQ multiplex PCR; TCRdb's table is partial and in-frame only. The sample includes approximately 41,000 clones, about 88% of them seen just once. The material was CD4+ T cells from peripheral blood mononuclear cells, obtained in the first trimester of pregnancy. This chain uses TRBV5-1 with TRBJ2-1; 10 positions agree with TRBD2. The sequence derives from a female donor with multiple sclerosis, enrolled in a pregnancy study. The CDR3 DNA reads TGCGCCAGCAGCTTGGTTGAGACTAGCGGGCTGAATGAGCAGTTCTTC. The encoded protein is CASSLVETSGLNEQFF. Variable domain in full (rest from reference TRBV5-1 and TRBJ2-1): KAGVTQTPRYLIKTRGQQVTLSCSPISGHRSVSWYQQTPGQGLQFLFEYFSETQRNKGNFPGRFSGRQFSNSRSEMNVSTLELGDSALYLCASSLVETSGLNEQFFGPGTRLTVL.